One TCR beta chain is described in this entry. Its antigen specificity is not known. Per-base quality was not reported, and no clone a single base away is much larger than it. The library was prepared using UMI-ligation and nested PCR. The beta constant-region primer consisted of an equimolar mixture of two oligonucleotides that together covered TRBC1 and TRBC2. The ligated cDNA went through four rounds of PCR with nested alpha and beta constant-region primers together with the SP2 primer. T4 RNA ligase 1 ligated a single-stranded oligonucleotide carrying the SP2 primer and a 12-nucleotide UMI to the cDNA 3' end. Incubation of the ligation reaction lasted roughly 19-24 hours at 16 degrees C. PCR2 was typically run as a SYBR Green qPCR and stopped at a predetermined threshold to prevent over-amplification. Apart from the first purification, every purification step used Agencourt AMPure XP magnetic beads. Libraries were quantified by Qubit and checked on a TapeStation, where a main peak was expected near 650 bp. Pooled libraries were sequenced on an Illumina MiSeq with v2 2x251 paired-end kits, typically giving roughly 0.95-2.3 million reads per sample. Each sample library was pooled at approximately 3.6 nM, and about 5-7.5% PhiX was included to improve cluster recognition. On the authors' methods: V and J genes were assigned to Demultiplexor-processed FASTQ reads by Decombinator through tag matching, with a single base-pair mismatch being allowed. Collapsinator relied on UMIs to fix sequencing errors as well as frequency errors caused by PCR heterogeneity. CDR3Translator translated TCRs and extracted CDR3s from the conserved cysteine to the FGXG phenylalanine, flagging non-productive sequences. Gini, Shannon entropy and inverse Simpson indices were calculated on repertoires that had been subsampled to equal numbers of UMI-defined TCRs. Clonotype abundance distributions were fitted to a power law by maximum likelihood within the linear range. Similar UMI counts, unique TCR numbers and clonal distributions were obtained with the pipeline and with MIGEC on one naive CD8 sample. A set of several thousand CMV-associated CDR3 sequences, compiled from VDJdb and a published dataset, was used to search the repertoires. TCRdb redid the processing of the public reads, applying fastp at Q25 and MiXCR, and retained in-frame beta chains. CDR3 protein duplicates are merged, each entry listing the most common genes and DNA. V and J calls and clone size were set by TCRdb, not the authors. The sample profile shows over 20,000 distinct CDR3 sequences; around 8.8% of them were found once. Over 20% of the sample rests with the top ten.

These data come from a study of naive and memory T cell subsets (dated by TCRdb to the late 2010s). Notes on the research overall: The study applied an open-source, UMI-based TCR alpha and beta sequencing pipeline to sorted naive and memory peripheral blood T cell subsets. The functional CMV T cell responses agreed completely with IgG serology results. RNA was DNase-treated and reverse transcribed with TCR constant-region primers, mostly using SuperScript III. On the study overall, not on this receptor specifically: The abundance of TCRs followed a power law with an exponent that differed between naive and memory subsets yet stayed consistent across the three individuals. In both CD4 and CD8 cells, going from naive through CM, EM and EMRA, the Gini index went up while Shannon and inverse Simpson diversity went down. Once error correction was done, more than 90% of naive TCR sequences showed up just once, which made the naive abundance distributions much steeper than those of the memory subsets. A clonotype was defined as a single alpha or beta chain sequence rather than as a paired alpha/beta receptor. No ground truth was available to validate the repertoire findings for the naive and memory subsets. RNA-based TCR counts may be affected by expression changes linked to T cell activation and differentiation.

The CDR3 numbers 15 residues from cysteine through phenylalanine. The only DNA kept is the CDR3, 45 bases in frame from the first base. The germline V gene (reference sequence) yields GTSNPN for CDR1 and SVGIG for CDR2. Trimming at the junction amounts to 0 bases on V and 6 bases on J, and the germline ends lie 16 bases apart. TCR alpha and beta chain libraries were amplified separately from the second PCR step onward. The CMV status of each donor was determined by measuring IFNgamma production from CD4+ T cells after fresh PBMCs had been stimulated overnight with CMV viral lysate. Miltenyi beads were used first to positively select CD4 T cells, and CD8 T cells were then positively selected from the CD4-negative fraction. After staining for CD3, CD4, CD8, CD45RA, CD27 and a live/dead dye, cells were sorted on a BD Aria II into four subsets based on CD45RA and CD27. Three healthy volunteers provided blood, and each donor's sample was split into CD4 and CD8 T cells and then further divided into four differentiation subsets. Approximately 120 ml of peripheral blood was taken from each donor, and PBMC were separated by density-gradient centrifugation on Ficoll-Paque PLUS. The sorted cells were lysed in RLT buffer, after which RNA was extracted using a Qiagen RNeasy kit and kept at -80 degrees C.

The rearranged segments are TRBV30 and TRBJ2-3, with the D segment identity uncertain. The sequence was collected from a human donor in good health. Source material: central memory CD8+ T cells from blood. The sample's cell subset or site, from its label and the paper: central memory, CD45RA- CD27+. The CDR3 region has the sequence CAWSVYPDPRDTQYF. The nucleotides are TGTGCCTGGAGTGTATATCCCGACCCTCGGGATACGCAGTATTTT.